This note documents a single T cell receptor (beta chain) sequence. The antigen is undetermined. Data came from immunoSEQ multiplex PCR; TCRdb stores just in-frame clones and leaves some out. The table lists about 150,000 clones, roughly 92% of them singletons. These data are taken from a study of cytomegalovirus exposure and HLA in healthy donors. V lost 6 bases to trimming and J lost 2 bases, with 11 bases between them. CDR1 is SNHLY and CDR2 is FYNNEI in the germline V gene. The CDR3 runs 14 residues. Overall study findings and caveats: A list of about 160 TCR beta chains associated with cytomegalovirus was given. Subsequent analysis of the 95 to 150 validation repertoires found a tendency for first-cohort TCR clusters to co-occur.

This clonotype was obtained from a man aged 18 to 35 in good health and CMV-seronegative. The source material was PBMCs. J is TRBJ2-1 and V is TRBV2, with D maybe TRBD1 (6 bases). The CDR3 coding sequence is TGTGCCAGCAGAGACAGGAGCCCCTACAATGAGCAGTTCTTC. The encoded protein is CASRDRSPYNEQFF.